This entry is about one T cell receptor beta chain. What it binds is not known. The sample belongs to a study of cytomegalovirus exposure and HLA in healthy donors. Study at large: A previous analysis identified approximately 110 million unique TCR beta sequences derived from some 170 million T cells. Notes on the study in general: The study found most TCR sequences rare, yet found some public TCRs in many donors. It was reported that TCR beta sequences correctly inferred the HLA-A and HLA-B alleles for most subjects. At a 0.05 false discovery rate, a later analysis found some 18,000 TCR beta sequences to be associated with HLA alleles.

The PCR was carried out with 60 Vbeta primers and 13 Jbeta primers. The table came from immunoSEQ multiplex PCR; TCRdb's copy has only in-frame clones and leaves some out. This table has fewer than 140,000 clones, more than 70% appearing once. Germline CDR1 is MRHNA and CDR2 is SNTAGT. With V trimmed by 6 bases and J by 8 bases, 5 bases remained unmatched. This CDR3 is 14 amino acids long. The TCR sequence derives from a man in his forties or fifties in good health and CMV-seronegative. What was sequenced was PBMCs. The V and J genes are TRBV6-4 and TRBJ2-1; TRBD2 agrees at 12 bases. CDR3 coding DNA: TGTGCCAGCAGGGCTAGCGGGGGGGCCGATGAGCAGTTCTTC. Translation: CASRASGGADEQFF.